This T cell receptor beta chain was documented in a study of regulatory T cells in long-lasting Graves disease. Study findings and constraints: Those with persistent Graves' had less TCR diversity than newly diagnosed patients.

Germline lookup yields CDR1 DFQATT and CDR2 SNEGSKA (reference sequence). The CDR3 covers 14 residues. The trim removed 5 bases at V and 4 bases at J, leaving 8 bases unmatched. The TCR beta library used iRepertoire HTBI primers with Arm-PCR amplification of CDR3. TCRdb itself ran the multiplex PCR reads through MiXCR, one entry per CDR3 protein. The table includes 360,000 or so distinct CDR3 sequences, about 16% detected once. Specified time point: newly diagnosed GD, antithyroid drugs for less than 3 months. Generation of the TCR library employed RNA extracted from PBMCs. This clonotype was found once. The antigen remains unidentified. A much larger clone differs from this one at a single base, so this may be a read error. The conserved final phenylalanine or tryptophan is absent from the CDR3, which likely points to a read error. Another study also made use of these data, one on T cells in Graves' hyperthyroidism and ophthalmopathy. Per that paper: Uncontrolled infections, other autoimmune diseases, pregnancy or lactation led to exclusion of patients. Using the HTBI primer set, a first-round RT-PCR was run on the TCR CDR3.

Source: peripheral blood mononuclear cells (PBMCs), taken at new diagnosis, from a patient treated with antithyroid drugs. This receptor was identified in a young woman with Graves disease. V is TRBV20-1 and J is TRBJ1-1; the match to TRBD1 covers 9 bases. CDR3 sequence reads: CSAATGTGSTEAFL. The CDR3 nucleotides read TGCAGTGCTGCTACCGGGACAGGGTCCACTGAAGCTTTCCTT.